Each of the 8 T cell receptor beta chains below was sequenced from the same sample in a study of blood T cell repertoires in COVID-19 (TCRdb year 2020). Libraries were built with the immunoSEQ multiplex PCR assay. TCRdb obtained this table from immuneACCESS and retained in-frame rearrangements with V and J assigned. These tables miss some clones; where compared with another copy, unresolved V genes account for less than half of the shortfall, and the remainder is unexplained. The sample table holds 310,000 or so clones, of which about 90% were seen once. The top ten hold under 7.5% of the sample. Input material: peripheral blood. Receptors originate from a man aged 18 to 29 who had recovered from COVID-19.

This clone was seen only a few times. This rearrangement joins TRBV10-2 to TRBJ2-1; a weak D match, TRBD2 (5 bases). The V and J ends lost 6 bases and 4 bases respectively, with 13 bases between them. CDR1 and CDR2 (germline): WSHSY, SAAADI. The CDR3 length is 14 residues. Written as DNA, the CDR3 is TGCGCCAGCAGCGGGGAAGCCTTTTACAATGAGCAGTTCTTC. Its protein product is CASSGEAFYNEQFF.

The chain couples TRBV11-2 to TRBJ1-6; 9 positions match TRBD1. The germline V gene encodes CDR1 SGHAT and CDR2 FQNNGV. CDR3 length equals 18 residues. The ends lost 5 bases at V and 7 bases at J; junction bases unmatched: 15. CDR3 sequence (DNA): TGTGCCAGCAGCCAGTTTGGCCCCACAGGGGGCGGGAATTCACCCCTCCACTTT. Protein: CASSQFGPTGGGNSPLHF.

CDR3 nucleotides: TGTGCCAGCATCACTGGCGGAGGGGTGGTCGGTGGCTACACCTTC. Translating it yields CASITGGGVVGGYTF. The chain joins TRBV6-5 to TRBJ1-2, with D tentatively TRBD1 (5 bases). With 7 bases removed from V and 7 bases from J, the gap between germline ends came to 22 bases. The CDR3 has 15 residues. Germline V gene lookup returns CDR1 MNHEY and CDR2 SVGAGI.

Only one count was recorded for this clone. CDR3 DNA sequence: TGCGCCAGCAGCGAACTCCCGCAGGACTCTGGAAACACCATATATTTT. This translates into CASSELPQDSGNTIYF. The chain links TRBV5-1 to TRBJ1-3, with D hard to call. The CDR3 runs to 16 residues. Trimming shortened V by 4 bases and J by 0 bases, and 14 bases separated the two germline ends. The germline V gene encodes CDR1 SGHRS and CDR2 YFSETQ.

This clone was observed once. The V gene is TRBV2, the J gene TRBJ2-5; 12 bases are a match to TRBD2. Per the germline V gene, CDR1 is SNHLY and CDR2 is FYNNEI. The CDR3 has 15 amino acids. Trimming cost V 6 bases and J 4 bases; bases outside gene matches: 6. CDR3 sequence: CASRPAGLAGETQYF. The CDR3, as DNA: TGTGCCAGCAGGCCAGCGGGACTAGCGGGAGAGACCCAGTACTTC. Filled out from reference TRBV2 and TRBJ2-5, the complete variable domain reads EPEVTQTPSHQVTQMGQEVILRCVPISNHLYFYWYRQILGQKVEFLVSFYNNEISEKSEIFDDQFSVERPDGSNFTLKIRSTKLEDSAMYFCASRPAGLAGETQYFGPGTRLLVL.

This chain connects TRBV3-1 (or the pseudogene TRBV3-2) to TRBJ2-5, with 8 bases aligning to TRBD1. This CDR3 spans 15 amino acids. The V and J ends lost 4 bases and 5 bases, in that order; junction bases with no gene match: 9. Germline lookup yields CDR1 LGHDT and CDR2 YNNKEL (reference sequence). The CDR3, as DNA: TGTGCCAGCAGCCCCTCAGGGGGCGGCGTGGAGACCCAGTACTTC. This sequence encodes CASSPSGGGVETQYF.

This clone came up once. The V and J genes are TRBV20-1 and TRBJ2-5; 16 nucleotides match TRBD2. This CDR3 region has 18 residues. In germline, CDR1 is DFQATT, CDR2 SNEGSKA (reference sequence). Germline trimming cut 3 bases from V and 2 bases from J; bases unmatched to any gene: 9. For the CDR3, the DNA is TGCAGTGCTAGTTGGGGGACTAGCGGGAGGGGGAGACAAGAGACCCAGTACTTC. Its protein product is CSASWGTSGRGRQETQYF.

The chain links TRBV30 to TRBJ2-7; D is undetermined. CDR3 length: 11 amino acids. V lost 4 bases to trimming and J lost 7 bases, with 11 bases between them. CDR1 and CDR2 from the germline V gene are GTSNPN and SVGIG (reference sequence). DNA of the CDR3: TGTGCCTGGACCTCATATCGGGAGCAGTACTTC. Its translation: CAWTSYREQYF.